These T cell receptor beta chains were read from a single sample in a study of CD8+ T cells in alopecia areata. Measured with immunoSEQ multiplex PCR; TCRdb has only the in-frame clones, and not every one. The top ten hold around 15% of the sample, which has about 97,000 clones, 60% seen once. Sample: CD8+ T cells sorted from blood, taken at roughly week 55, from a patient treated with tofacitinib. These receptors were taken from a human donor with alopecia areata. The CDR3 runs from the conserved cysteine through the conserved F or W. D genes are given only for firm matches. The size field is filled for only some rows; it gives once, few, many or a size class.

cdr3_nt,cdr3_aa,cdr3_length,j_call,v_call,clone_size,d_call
TGTGCCAGCAGCCAAGCGACAGGGGCCATCCAAGAGACCCAGTACTTC,CASSQATGAIQETQYF,16,TRBJ2-5,TRBV7-8,.,TRBD1
TGCGCCAGCAGCCCTAGGAGCAAGAACACTGAAGCTTTCTTT,CASSPRSKNTEAFF,14,TRBJ1-1,TRBV4-1,few,.
TGTGCCAGCGAGGAGGGGGGGGAGAGCACAGATACGCAGTATTTT,CASEEGGESTDTQYF,15,TRBJ2-3,TRBV6-1,few,.
TGTGCCAGCAGCTCTTCATACGAGCAGTACTTC,CASSSSYEQYF,11,TRBJ2-7,TRBV5-6,.,.
TGTGCCTGTGGCGGGACACCGGACTCCTACGAGCAGTACTTC,CACGGTPDSYEQYF,14,TRBJ2-7,TRBV30,few,.
TGCGCCAGCAGCCAGGTGGCGGTTGCGGGGCAGTATTTT,CASSQVAVAGQYF,13,TRBJ2-3,TRBV4-1,.,.
TGCAGTGTTGGAGGGGATACGCAGTATTTT,CSVGGDTQYF,10,TRBJ2-3,TRBV20-1,few,.
TGTGCCAGCAGTTACTCCTGGAAGCAAGAGACCCAGTACTTC,CASSYSWKQETQYF,14,TRBJ2-5,TRBV6-6,.,.
TGTGCCAGCAGCTTAGCTCTCAGGGTCGACTATGGCTACACCTTC,CASSLALRVDYGYTF,15,TRBJ1-2,TRBV7-9,.,.
TGCAGCGTTGGGAAGAGCTCCTACGAGCAGTACTTC,CSVGKSSYEQYF,12,TRBJ2-7,TRBV29-1,.,.
TGCAGTGCTAGAGAAGGAGGCTACACCTTC,CSAREGGYTF,10,TRBJ1-2,TRBV20-1,.,.
TGTGCCAGCTCACCACGCAGGGTAGCCACTGAAGCTTTCTTT,CASSPRRVATEAFF,14,TRBJ1-1,TRBV18,.,.
TGCGCCAGCAGCCAACCCGGCGGGGTAAACACTGAAGCTTTCTTT,CASSQPGGVNTEAFF,15,TRBJ1-1,TRBV4-1,.,.
TGTGCCTGGAGTTCGGGGACTTCCAGCTCTGGAAACACCATATATTTT,CAWSSGTSSSGNTIYF,16,TRBJ1-3,TRBV30,.,.
TGCGCCAGCAGAGACAGATACCGCTATGGCTACACCTTC,CASRDRYRYGYTF,13,TRBJ1-2,TRBV23-1,few,.
TGTGCCAGCAGCCTGGGACAGCCCAATCAGCCCCAGCATTTT,CASSLGQPNQPQHF,14,TRBJ1-5,TRBV7-8,.,TRBD1
TGTGCCAGCAGTTCAGCCCTAAGCGAGCAGTACTTC,CASSSALSEQYF,12,TRBJ2-7,TRBV6-5,.,.
TGTGCCAGCAGCCTTGGGACAGCCTCCTATAATTCACCCCTCCACTTT,CASSLGTASYNSPLHF,16,TRBJ1-6,TRBV13,.,TRBD1
TGTGCCAGCAGTTTCCTAGCGGGGGTCCACAATGAGCAGTTCTTC,CASSFLAGVHNEQFF,15,TRBJ2-1,TRBV27,.,TRBD2
TGTGCCAGCAGTTTTACCGGGACAGGGAACACTGAAGCTTTCTTT,CASSFTGTGNTEAFF,15,TRBJ1-1,TRBV6-5,.,TRBD1
TGTGCCAGCAGCCTGACAGTGAACACTGAAGCTTTCTTT,CASSLTVNTEAFF,13,TRBJ1-1,TRBV13,.,.
TGTGCCAGCAGTTCCCCAATTGGGGGTGGGGAGACCCAGTACTTC,CASSSPIGGGETQYF,15,TRBJ2-5,TRBV27,.,.
TGTGCCAGCAGCTTAGAAAGTACAGATACGCAGTATTTT,CASSLESTDTQYF,13,TRBJ2-3,TRBV7-9,.,.
TGTGCTAGTGGTTTGGTGAGGGTTTGGGGCGATGAGCAGTTCTTC,CASGLVRVWGDEQFF,15,TRBJ2-1,TRBV12-5,few,.
TGCAGCGTTGATTCACCGACAGGGATTGGGATGGGGCTGTTTTTT,CSVDSPTGIGMGLFF,15,TRBJ2-2,TRBV29-1,.,TRBD1
TGTGCCAGCAGGTATGACGAGCAGTACTTC,CASRYDEQYF,10,TRBJ2-7,TRBV27,.,.
TGCAGCGCCGAGGGACAGGTGGTATGGGAGCAGTTCTTC,CSAEGQVVWEQFF,13,TRBJ2-1,TRBV29-1,few,TRBD1
TGTGCCAGCAGCTCTGATGGGGACAGGGTTCGGCAGCCCCAGCATTTT,CASSSDGDRVRQPQHF,16,TRBJ1-5,TRBV7-9,few,TRBD1
TGTGCCAGCAGCACCCCCAAGACAGGGGGCACTGAAGCTTTCTTT,CASSTPKTGGTEAFF,15,TRBJ1-1,TRBV7-9,.,TRBD1
TGTGCCAGCAGCTCGGCCTGGCGTGTGGGGGAGACCCAGTACTTC,CASSSAWRVGETQYF,15,TRBJ2-5,TRBV7-2,.,.
TGTGCCAGCAGCTTAGGGGCGAGGAATGAGCAGTTCTTC,CASSLGARNEQFF,13,TRBJ2-1,TRBV7-9,once,.
TGTGCCACCAGCAGAGAAAGGGCGGGAGAGACCCAGTACTTC,CATSRERAGETQYF,14,TRBJ2-5,TRBV15,.,.
TGTGCCAGCAGTGAACAGCGAGGGGATCAGCCCCAGCATTTT,CASSEQRGDQPQHF,14,TRBJ1-5,TRBV6-1,.,.